This TCR beta chain is drawn from a study of blood T cell repertoires in COVID-19. Using immunoSEQ multiplex PCR, the repertoire was profiled, and TCRdb retains in-frame clones only, with some absent. Found here are 200,000 to 300,000 clones, roughly 80% of them singletons; the top ten hold more than 9.5%. In this sample, this clone turned up once. CDR1 SGDLS and CDR2 YYNGEE come from the germline V gene. Losses at the gene ends were 4 bases for V and 6 bases for J; bases not matched to a gene: 5. The CDR3 contains 15 residues. The chain carries TRBV9 and TRBJ1-6; TRBD1 matches at 9 bases. The sample was peripheral blood. This receptor was identified in a woman of 80 years or more with acute or convalescent COVID-19. This CDR3 is CASSTTGGGNSPLHF. In DNA, the CDR3 is TGTGCCAGCAGCACCACAGGGGGCGGTAATTCACCCCTCCACTTT.